Listed below are T cell receptor beta chains from one sample, sequenced in a study of T cells in Graves' hyperthyroidism and ophthalmopathy. TCRdb re-derived calls from the multiplex PCR reads in MiXCR, one entry per CDR3 protein. In the table there are 360,000 or so distinct CDR3 sequences, about 15% of which are singletons. The source material was blood. Receptors were obtained from a woman aged 55 to 70 with Graves' ophthalmopathy. CDR3s include the opening cysteine and the closing phenylalanine or tryptophan. Fields, in order: J gene, clone size, D gene, V gene, CDR3 protein, CDR3 DNA. The D gene is left open where the match is weak. Clone sizes are given selectively: once, few, many, or a class where the clone is expanded.

>TRBJ2-3|.|.|TRBV19
CASSMGRTSTDTQYF
TGTGCCAGTAGTATGGGACGGACTAGCACAGATACGCAGTATTTT
>TRBJ2-1|many|TRBD2|TRBV7-8
CASSPRLAGLYNEQFF
TGTGCCAGCAGCCCCCGACTAGCGGGCCTTTACAATGAGCAGTTCTTC
>TRBJ2-5|.|.|TRBV4-1
CASSQGGSMPLETQYF
TGCGCCAGCAGCCAAGGGGGATCCATGCCCTTGGAGACCCAGTACTTC
>TRBJ2-1|.|TRBD2|TRBV12-5
CASGISSGSLYNEQFF
TGTGCTAGTGGTATCTCTAGCGGGAGTCTCTACAATGAGCAGTTCTTC
>TRBJ1-5|many|.|TRBV29-1
CSAARGLDQPQHF
TGCAGCGCCGCCAGAGGATTGGATCAGCCCCAGCATTTT
>TRBJ2-7|many|TRBD1|TRBV28
CASSSYRDSFYEQYF
TGTGCCAGCAGTTCTTACCGGGACAGCTTCTACGAGCAGTACTTC
>TRBJ1-4|.|.|TRBV6-1
CASRSGSVNEKLFF
TGTGCCAGCAGGTCAGGGTCGGTGAATGAAAAACTGTTTTTT
>TRBJ2-1|.|TRBD2|TRBV20-1
CSARDPLTSGSLGNEQFF
TGCAGTGCTAGAGATCCCCTGACTAGCGGGAGCCTCGGCAATGAGCAGTTCTTC
>TRBJ2-3|many|TRBD2|TRBV3-1
CASSPLAGAEYTQYF
TGTGCCAGCAGCCCCCTTGCGGGAGCTGAGTATACGCAGTATTTT
>TRBJ2-5|.|.|TRBV3-1
CASSFGAKWAQYF
TGTGCCAGCAGCTTCGGGGCCAAATGGGCCCAGTACTTC
>TRBJ1-2|many|TRBD1|TRBV28
CASRRGTVGYTF
TGTGCCAGCCGGCGGGGGACAGTCGGCTACACCTTC
>TRBJ2-3|many|TRBD2|TRBV28
CASNTPWAGTGGTQYF
TGTGCCAGCAACACCCCCTGGGCGGGGACCGGGGGGACGCAGTATTTT